The 10 T cell receptor beta chains given below trace back to one sample, sequenced in a study of shared clonotypes between healthy human individuals. The repertoire was sequenced with immunoSEQ multiplex PCR; TCRdb's copy has only in-frame clones and lacks some. This sample carries around 2.3 million clones, approximately 94% of them seen once, and the ten largest clones take 0.13%. Material for sequencing was naive CD4+ T cells sorted from blood. Stated subset: CD45RA+ positively selected. These receptors were obtained from a man between 18 and 29 years old in good health.

The rearrangement uses TRBV5-1 and TRBJ2-2; 7 bases agree with TRBD1. CDR1 and CDR2 (germline): SGHRS, YFSETQ. The CDR3 consists of 16 residues. Trimming at V came to 4 bases and at J to 4 bases, leaving 10 bases not matched to a gene. As DNA, the CDR3 is TGCGCCAGCAGCCTGGGAAGGGGGCTTACCACCGGGGAGCTGTTTTTT. Encoded protein: CASSLGRGLTTGELFF.

The CDR3, as DNA: TGTGCCAGCAGTTATTTTAGCGGGGGTGGATACAATGAGCAGTTCTTC. Encoded protein: CASSYFSGGGYNEQFF. The rearrangement links TRBV6-5 to TRBJ2-1, with 9 positions matching TRBD2. V lost 3 bases to trimming and J lost 4 bases; unmatched junction nucleotides: 7. In germline, CDR1 is MNHEY, CDR2 SVGAGI. This CDR3 region has 16 residues.

The DNA of the CDR3 is TGTGCCAGCAGTGGGGGGGTTGAGCAGTACTTC. Translated, it gives CASSGGVEQYF. The chain has TRBV6-5 and TRBJ2-7; TRBD2 matches at 7 bases. This CDR3 region has 11 residues. Germline-derived CDR1 and CDR2 are MNHEY and SVGAGI. V lost 5 bases and J lost 7; bases outside the gene matches: 2.

This chain connects TRBV5-1 to TRBJ2-5; D possibly matches TRBD1 or TRBD2 (5 bases each). Germline V gene lookup returns CDR1 SGHRS and CDR2 YFSETQ. The CDR3 covers 14 residues. Trimming shortened V by 0 bases and J by 6 bases, and 12 bases separated the two germline ends. The CDR3 loop reads CASSLAEGRKTQYF. The CDR3 DNA follows: TGCGCCAGCAGCTTGGCCGAGGGGCGGAAGACCCAGTACTTC.

This chain joins TRBV5-1 and TRBJ2-5; unclear D gene. Per the germline V gene, CDR1 is SGHRS and CDR2 is YFSETQ. This CDR3 spans 15 amino acids. V lost 0 bases to trimming and J lost 5 bases, with 14 bases between them. CDR3 protein: CASSLGGSFGETQYF. The CDR3 region has the DNA TGCGCCAGCAGCTTGGGAGGCAGTTTCGGCGAGACCCAGTACTTC.

The chain links TRBV6-1 to TRBJ1-1; TRBD1 might be the D (6 bases). From germline, CDR1 is MNHNS and CDR2 SASEGT. CDR3 length: 16 amino acids. With 2 bases removed from V and 11 bases from J, the gap between germline ends came to 24 bases. The CDR3: CASSERGSGSYKGAFF. The CDR3 DNA reads TGTGCCAGCAGTGAAAGGGGGTCCGGCAGCTACAAGGGGGCTTTCTTT.

The rearrangement uses TRBV10-2 and TRBJ1-3; a weak D match, TRBD1 (5 bases). Trimming cost V 0 bases and J 2 bases, with 5 bases left between them. The germline V gene has CDR1 WSHSY and CDR2 SAAADI. The CDR3 loop spans 14 amino acids. CDR3 in amino acids: CASSESGAGNTIYF. The CDR3 DNA reads as TGCGCCAGCAGTGAGTCAGGGGCTGGAAACACCATATATTTT.

This clone was seen just once. The CDR3 protein is CASSPAQKGTYEQYF. In nucleotides, the CDR3 is TGTGCCAGCAGCCCGGCCCAAAAGGGGACCTACGAGCAGTACTTC. The rearrangement joins TRBV6-5 to TRBJ2-7; maybe TRBD1 (5 bases). The CDR3 is made up of 15 amino acids. V was trimmed by 6 bases and J by 2 bases, leaving 17 bases between them. Germline V gene lookup returns CDR1 MNHEY and CDR2 SVGAGI.

The CDR3 region is CASSYSGTGVGEKLFF. The CDR3 DNA follows: TGTGCCAGCAGTTACTCGGGAACAGGGGTGGGGGAAAAACTGTTTTTT. The V call is TRBV6-5, the J call TRBJ1-4; TRBD1 matches at 7 bases. Losses at the gene ends were 0 bases for V and 8 bases for J; bases not matched to a gene: 9. The CDR3 contains 16 residues. In germline, CDR1 is MNHEY, CDR2 SVGAGI.

This clone was counted once. This chain uses TRBV4-3 with TRBJ2-1; 7 bases fit TRBD1. Germline V gene sequence: CDR1 LGHNA, CDR2 YSLEER. The CDR3 extends over 20 amino acids. The V gene end was trimmed by 4 bases and the J gene end by 0 bases; junction bases not matched to a gene: 18. The CDR3, as DNA: TGCGCCAGCAGCCCCCAAAGGGGGCTAGATGGTAAGAGCTCCTACAATGAGCAGTTCTTC. Translating gives CASSPQRGLDGKSSYNEQFF.